This TCR beta chain was captured by sequencing in a study of blood T cell repertoires in COVID-19. Across the whole study: The cDNA or gDNA used as material had been derived from T cells, B-cell-depleted T cells, or PBMCs.

After removal of 4 bases from V and 1 base from J, the junction contained 12 bases not matched to a gene. The CDR3 extends over 18 amino acids. Germline V lookup: CDR1 SGHNT, CDR2 YYREEE (reference sequence). Per the authors' pipeline: Nucleated cell counts were estimated from reference gene primer amplification. TCRdb's copy holds only in-frame clones and misses some; the assay was immunoSEQ multiplex PCR. V and J calls plus clone size are reproduced from that table; the DNA served to infer D and trimming. The sample contains 310,000 or so clones, 87% of which appear only once. The Seattle site enrolled patients during active infection and followed them longitudinally.

The sequenced material came from peripheral blood. The V gene is TRBV5-4, the J gene TRBJ2-2, with 8 bases lining up with TRBD1. The origin of this receptor is a man under 40 with COVID-19, enrolled during active disease. Here the CDR3 DNA reads TGTGCCAGCAGCCCCGCTAGTCCGGGACAGGTGAACACCGGGGAGCTGTTTTTT. It codes for CASSPASPGQVNTGELFF.